The rows below give T cell receptor beta chains drawn from one sample of a study of blood T cell repertoires in COVID-19. The repertoire was sequenced with immunoSEQ multiplex PCR; TCRdb's copy has only in-frame clones and lacks some. Of roughly 88,000 clones listed, 75% to 90% were seen once; the top ten hold about a sixth. Sample: peripheral blood. These TCRs come from a woman of 80 years or more with active or convalescent COVID-19. Both conserved end residues are part of each CDR3. Fields, in order: D gene, V gene, clone size, J gene, CDR3 DNA, CDR3 protein. The D gene is left open where the match is weak. The size of a clone is reported for some rows only, either as once, few or many, or as a class for expanded clones.

TRBD1	TRBV2	.	TRBJ1-2	TGTGCCAGCAGATTGCGGGGACAGGGGGGAAGGGGCTACACCTTC	CASRLRGQGGRGYTF
TRBD1	TRBV4-3	.	TRBJ1-2	TGCGCCAGCAGCCAAGAATTCGTCGGCAGGGGGCAGGGAGGCTACACCTTC	CASSQEFVGRGQGGYTF
TRBD2	TRBV30	.	TRBJ2-3	TGTGCCTGGAGGGCATCTTCCCGGGGGGCAGATACGCAGTATTTT	CAWRASSRGADTQYF
.	TRBV7-2	.	TRBJ2-5	TGTGCCAGCAGCTACTTGGCGGGGATCCAAGAGACCCAGTACTTC	CASSYLAGIQETQYF
TRBD1	TRBV11-2	.	TRBJ2-1	TGTGCCAGCAGCTTAGTCGTTGGACAGGGGCACAATGAGCAGTTCTTC	CASSLVVGQGHNEQFF
TRBD1	TRBV10-3	.	TRBJ2-2	TGTGCCACCCACCCCCAACAGGGGATGACCGGGGAGCTGTTTTTT	CATHPQQGMTGELFF
.	TRBV2	.	TRBJ1-6	TGTGCCAGCAGTGGGAGCGGACCGGCGAGCTCCTATAATTCACCCCTCCACTTT	CASSGSGPASSYNSPLHF
.	TRBV11-2	once	TRBJ2-3	TGTGCCAGCAGCTTAGATCGGGTTTTAGCGAGGACAGATACGCAGTATTTT	CASSLDRVLARTDTQYF
.	TRBV18	.	TRBJ1-3	TGTGCCAGCTCACCGAGGGATTACTCTGGAAACACCATATATTTT	CASSPRDYSGNTIYF
.	TRBV28	.	TRBJ1-4	TGTGCCAGCAGTTTTCAGGGAATCTATGAAAAACTGTTTTTT	CASSFQGIYEKLFF
TRBD2	TRBV3-1/TRBV3-2	few	TRBJ2-1	TGTGCCAGCAGCCAAGAGGGGGGAGCGGGGTTTGGTGAGCAGTTCTTC	CASSQEGGAGFGEQFF
.	TRBV6-5	.	TRBJ1-6	TGTGCCAGCAGGCTGGGGGGGACACCTAATTCACCCCTCCACTTT	CASRLGGTPNSPLHF
.	TRBV7-2	once	TRBJ2-7	TGTGCCAGCAGCACGGACACCTACGAGCAGTACTTC	CASSTDTYEQYF
TRBD1	TRBV5-6	many	TRBJ2-7	TGTGCCAGCAGCCCCGGGACAGCGTACGAGCAGTACTTC	CASSPGTAYEQYF
TRBD1	TRBV10-3	.	TRBJ2-7	TGTGCCATCAGGAATGAGGGGACAGGGGGCTACGAGCAGTACTTC	CAIRNEGTGGYEQYF
TRBD1	TRBV19	.	TRBJ1-2	TGTGCCAGTCGAACTGGGGGCAGGGGGCGAAGCTACACCTTC	CASRTGGRGRSYTF
TRBD2	TRBV2	.	TRBJ2-1	TGTGCCAGCATAGGACTAGCGGGAGACAATGAGCAGTTCTTC	CASIGLAGDNEQFF
.	TRBV6-5	.	TRBJ1-2	TGTGCCAGCAGTTACTCTATCAGGGGTAGCTATGGCTACACCTTC	CASSYSIRGSYGYTF
TRBD1	TRBV19	.	TRBJ1-5	TGTGCCAGTAGTATGGACAGGACCCTAGCTCAGCCCCAGCATTTT	CASSMDRTLAQPQHF
TRBD1	TRBV28	.	TRBJ1-5	TGTGCCAGCAGTTTAAGGCGTTGGCAGGGGGCGGGTGGTAGCAATCAGCCCCAGCATTTT	CASSLRRWQGAGGSNQPQHF
.	TRBV19	.	TRBJ2-1	TGTGCCAGTAGTATTGGGCTCTCCTACAATGAGCAGTTCTTC	CASSIGLSYNEQFF
.	TRBV5-6	.	TRBJ2-3	TGTGCCAGCAGGTACGGTGGCACAGATACGCAGTATTTT	CASRYGGTDTQYF